The 21 T cell receptor beta chains reported below all come from one sample, sequenced in a study of blood T cell repertoires in COVID-19. Measured with immunoSEQ multiplex PCR; TCRdb has only the in-frame clones, and not every one. The sample holds some 150,000 clones; roughly 87% are singletons and the top ten take 3% to 4%. Specimen: peripheral blood. These receptors came from a woman in her fifties or sixties who had recovered from COVID-19.

The chain combines TRBV27 with TRBJ1-6; perhaps TRBD1 as D (5 bases). Germline V gives CDR1 MNHEY, CDR2 SMNVEV (reference sequence). CDR3 length equals 13 residues. Trimming shortened V by 4 bases and J by 14 bases, and 15 bases separated the two germline ends. CDR3 sequence reads: CASSSGSRGTLHF. The CDR3 DNA reads TGTGCCAGCAGTTCAGGGAGCCGGGGGACCCTCCACTTT.

The CDR3 DNA follows: TGTGCCAGCAGTTACTCGTACCCGGTCGAGCAGTACTTC. Amino acids: CASSYSYPVEQYF. The gene calls are TRBV6-6 and TRBJ2-7; D not resolved. Deletions cut 0 bases from V and 6 bases from J, with 9 bases between. The CDR3 runs to 13 residues. CDR1 is MNHNY, CDR2 SVGAGI, per germline (reference sequence).

The genes are TRBV10-3 and TRBJ1-2, with D tentatively TRBD1 (6 bases). Germline CDR1 and CDR2: ENHRY and SYGVKD. The length of the CDR3 is 13 residues. Trimming removed 8 bases from V and 2 bases from J, with 12 bases in between. The CDR3 is CAIGDTGNYGYTF. The CDR3 nucleotides are TGTGCCATCGGCGATACAGGGAACTATGGCTACACCTTC.

The genes are TRBV28 and TRBJ2-4; weak D call: TRBD2 (6 bases). Germline V CDR1 and CDR2: MDHEN, SYDVKM. The CDR3 loop spans 15 amino acids. Trimming removed 3 bases from V and 1 base from J, with 10 bases in between. The CDR3 region is CASSFVRGAKNIQYF. Written as DNA, the CDR3 is TGTGCCAGCAGTTTCGTTCGGGGGGCCAAAAACATTCAGTACTTC.

The chain links TRBV25-1 to TRBJ1-2, with a possible D match to TRBD1 (6 bases). CDR3 size: 15 residues. Germline CDR1 and CDR2: MGHDK and SYGVNS. The V end was cut by 3 bases, the J end by 8 bases, with 19 bases between. The CDR3 bases are TGTGCCAGCAGTGATAATGGGGGGGCCCTCGAGGGCTACACCTTC. Translated, it gives CASSDNGGALEGYTF.

The V call is TRBV2, the J call TRBJ2-2, with D tentatively TRBD1 (6 bases). This CDR3 contains 14 residues. The germline V gene has CDR1 SNHLY and CDR2 FYNNEI. V gave up 6 bases and J gave up 6 bases, with 14 bases separating them. This chain's CDR3 is CASSEQGNAGELFF. DNA of the CDR3: TGTGCCAGCAGCGAACAGGGTAACGCCGGGGAGCTGTTTTTT.

The chain uses TRBV10-3 and TRBJ2-3; 15 bases line up with TRBD2. The ends lost 7 bases at V and 6 bases at J; junction bases unmatched: 8. In germline, CDR1 is ENHRY, CDR2 SYGVKD. The CDR3 has 16 residues. The CDR3 here is CAINSGTSGGPDTQYF. DNA of the CDR3: TGTGCCATCAACTCCGGGACTAGCGGGGGGCCTGATACGCAGTATTTT.

The V call is TRBV4-2, the J call TRBJ1-4, with 10 bases identical to TRBD1. J was trimmed by 6 bases and V by 4 bases; bases with no gene match: 5. The germline V gene has CDR1 LGHNA and CDR2 YNFKEQ. The CDR3 extends over 15 amino acids. CDR3 sequence (DNA): TGTGCCAGCAGCCCCCCAGGGACAGGGGATGAAAAACTGTTTTTT. It encodes CASSPPGTGDEKLFF.

The V call is TRBV19, the J call TRBJ2-4, with D tentatively TRBD1 (6 bases). The length of the CDR3 is 14 residues. The ends were cut back, 2 bases at V and 8 bases at J, with 13 bases in the middle. Germline values: CDR1 LNHDA, CDR2 SQIVND (reference sequence). The CDR3 reads CASSISQGKHIQYF. CDR3 sequence (DNA): TGTGCCAGTAGTATATCCCAGGGGAAACACATTCAGTACTTC.

The rearrangement joins TRBV10-3 to TRBJ2-3; the D gene is possibly TRBD2 (5 bases). The V end lost 3 bases, the J end lost 4 bases, and 14 bases lay between the germline ends. The CDR3 contains 15 residues. The V gene's germline CDR1 is ENHRY and CDR2 SYGVKD. CDR3: CAISDLAIGADTQYF. The CDR3 nucleotides are TGTGCCATCAGTGACCTAGCTATTGGTGCAGATACGCAGTATTTT.

The rearrangement uses TRBV6-5 and TRBJ1-2; 8 positions agree with TRBD1. Germline lookup yields CDR1 MNHEY and CDR2 SVGAGI. The CDR3 runs 16 residues. The J segment lost 7 bases and the V segment lost 0 bases, leaving 10 bases of the junction unmatched. As DNA, the CDR3 is TGTGCCAGCAGTTACTCGGCAGGGGCAGGGGGCGGTGGCTACACCTTC. As protein: CASSYSAGAGGGGYTF.

CDR3 nucleotide sequence: TGTGCCAGCAGTCCCCATGGCACAGATACGCAGTATTTT. Translation: CASSPHGTDTQYF. This chain connects TRBV28 to TRBJ2-3; D not resolved. Trimming removed 5 bases from V and 1 base from J, with 7 bases in between. Germline loops: CDR1 MDHEN, CDR2 SYDVKM. The CDR3 has 13 amino acids. Complete variable domain (other parts from reference TRBV28 and TRBJ2-3): DVKVTQSSRYLVKRTGEKVFLECVQDMDHENMFWYRQDPGLGLRLIYFSYDVKMKEKGDIPEGYSVSREKKERFSLILESASTNQTSMYLCASSPHGTDTQYFGPGTRLTVL.

The chain carries TRBV5-4 and TRBJ2-7; 8 nucleotides agree with TRBD1. Trimming cost V 1 base and J 2 bases; bases outside gene matches: 2. There are 14 residues in the CDR3. Germline CDR1 is SGHNT and CDR2 is YYREEE (reference sequence). The DNA for the CDR3 is TGTGCCAGCAGCTTGACAGGGGGACCCTACGAGCAGTACTTC. Its translation is CASSLTGGPYEQYF.

The chain has TRBV7-8 and TRBJ1-2; possible D gene TRBD1, 6 bases. Germline loops: CDR1 SGHVS, CDR2 FQNEAQ. V lost 4 bases and J lost 4, with 10 bases in between. This CDR3 contains 13 residues. CDR3 residues: CASSSDRIYGYTF. DNA for the CDR3: TGTGCCAGCAGCTCCGACAGGATCTATGGCTACACCTTC.

The chain uses TRBV28 and TRBJ2-3; 8 bases are a match to TRBD2. Germline loops: CDR1 MDHEN, CDR2 SYDVKM. There are 15 residues in the CDR3. V was pared by 5 bases and J by 5 bases, with 9 bases of the junction left unmatched. The CDR3 coding sequence is TGTGCCAGCAGTCCCCCGGGACTAGTGGTAGATACGCAGTATTTT. Its protein product is CASSPPGLVVDTQYF.

V gene TRBV11-3 combines with J gene TRBJ2-1, with 8 bases aligning to TRBD2. Germline V gene sequence: CDR1 SGHNT, CDR2 YENEEA. CDR3 size: 13 residues. V lost 1 base to trimming and J lost 12 bases; unmatched junction nucleotides: 5. The CDR3: CASSLGGAGGQFF. Here the CDR3 DNA reads TGTGCCAGCAGCTTAGGAGGTGCGGGGGGGCAGTTCTTC.

V usage is TRBV24-1 and J usage is TRBJ1-2, with TRBD1 as a possible D gene (5 bases). The V end lost 12 bases, the J end lost 5 bases, and 24 bases lay between the germline ends. The CDR3 contains 15 residues. Germline CDR1 reads KGHDR; CDR2 reads SFDVKD. For the CDR3, the DNA is TGTGCCTCAGGGCTGGGAGGGGAGGGAGGGTATGGCTACACCTTC. Protein sequence: CASGLGGEGGYGYTF.

The chain employs TRBV9 and TRBJ1-3; no definite D call. Germline V gene data show CDR1 as SGDLS and CDR2 as YYNGEE. The CDR3 loop spans 16 amino acids. The V end was cut by 0 bases, the J end by 0 bases, with 10 bases between. Written as DNA, the CDR3 is TGTGCCAGCAGCGTAGAGATTAGCACCTCTGGAAACACCATATATTTT. As protein: CASSVEISTSGNTIYF. Drawing the rest from reference TRBV9 and TRBJ1-3, the complete variable domain is DSGVTQTPKHLITATGQRVTLRCSPRSGDLSVYWYQQSLDQGLQFLIQYYNGEERAKGNILERFSAQQFPDLHSELNLSSLELGDSALYFCASSVEISTSGNTIYFGEGSWLTVV.

Only a few counts were recorded for this clone. V is TRBV5-1 and J is TRBJ2-3; TRBD1 aligns across 11 bases. The germline V gene has CDR1 SGHRS and CDR2 YFSETQ. The CDR3 is 15 residues long. Trimming cost V 4 bases and J 5 bases; bases outside gene matches: 6. The CDR3 DNA sequence: TGCGCCAGCAGCAGCGGACAGGGGGCGTTAGATACGCAGTATTTT. Its protein is CASSSGQGALDTQYF.

The genes are TRBV2 and TRBJ1-4, with a tentative D call TRBD1 (6 bases). Germline loops: CDR1 SNHLY, CDR2 FYNNEI. The CDR3 loop spans 16 amino acids. Trimming removed 4 bases from V and 2 bases from J, with 14 bases in between. This CDR3 is CASSALQGLTNEKLFF. CDR3 coding DNA: TGTGCCAGCAGTGCCCTACAGGGCTTGACTAATGAAAAACTGTTTTTT.

The chain employs TRBV4-1 and TRBJ2-7, with 13 bases that match TRBD2. The CDR3 contains 17 residues. Germline CDR1 reads MGHRA; CDR2 reads YSYEKL. Trimming at V came to 1 base and at J to 3 bases, leaving 6 bases not matched to a gene. CDR3 nucleotide sequence: TGCGCCAGCAGCCAAGGTCCCACTAGCGGGGGGGGCTACGAGCAGTACTTC. It translates to CASSQGPTSGGGYEQYF.